This T cell receptor beta chain is from a study of blood T cells in healthy people across ages. Between the trimmed V and J ends, which lost 3 bases and 0 bases, there was a span of 15 bases. This CDR3 has 15 residues. Germline CDR1 DFQATT, CDR2 SNEGSKA (reference sequence). With a J-beta primer mix and a sample-barcoded 5' primer, a second PCR ran roughly 6 to 11 cycles. Researchers report that a template-switch adaptor with 12 random nucleotides tagged each cDNA molecule. TCRdb used MiXCR to reprocess the 5' RACE reads, holding one entry per CDR3 protein. The data show fewer than 2,000,000 distinct CDR3 sequences, with around 40% seen just once and around 23% held by the top ten.

The sample was blood. The sequence derives from a human donor in good health. The V call is TRBV20-1, the J call TRBJ2-7, with a tentative D call TRBD2 (7 bases). The CDR3 bases are TGCAGTGCTAGTCGGGGGCCGGGGGGCTCCTACGAGCAGTACTTC. Protein: CSASRGPGGSYEQYF.